A single sample gave rise to the 18 T cell receptor beta chains below, sequenced in a study of blood T cell repertoires in COVID-19. This table comes from immunoSEQ multiplex PCR, and its TCRdb copy is limited to in-frame clones, with some not included. The table lists about 480,000 clones, about 88% of them singletons. Input material: peripheral blood. The receptors derive from a man aged 18 to 30 with COVID-19, enrolled during active disease.

The chain links TRBV2 to TRBJ2-7, with TRBD2 identical over 10 bases. Trimming cost V 6 bases and J 6 bases; bases outside gene matches: 5. This CDR3 is 13 amino acids long. Per the germline V gene, CDR1 is SNHLY and CDR2 is FYNNEI. The chain's CDR3 is CASRPSGSSEQYF. The DNA of the CDR3 is TGTGCCAGCAGGCCTAGCGGGAGTAGCGAGCAGTACTTC.

This chain joins TRBV6-5 and TRBJ2-7; D uncertain. Looked up from germline, CDR1 is MNHEY and CDR2 is SVGAGI. V was trimmed by 0 bases and J by 4 bases, leaving 10 bases between them. This CDR3 has 14 amino acids. The CDR3 spells CASSYSADLYEQYF. For the CDR3, the DNA is TGTGCCAGCAGTTACTCGGCCGACTTATACGAGCAGTACTTC.

The J gene is TRBJ1-1, the V gene TRBV19; D is possibly TRBD1 (6 bases). With 2 bases removed from V and 2 bases from J, the gap between germline ends came to 12 bases. The germline V gene has CDR1 LNHDA and CDR2 SQIVND (reference sequence). The CDR3 runs to 15 residues. Written as DNA, the CDR3 is TGTGCCAGTAGTATATTTGGGGGCAGAAACACTGAAGCTTTCTTT. Amino acids: CASSIFGGRNTEAFF.

The CDR3 reads CASSVGSGRAYEQYF. The CDR3 DNA reads as TGCGCCAGCAGTGTTGGTAGCGGGAGGGCCTACGAGCAGTACTTC. V is TRBV10-1 and J is TRBJ2-7, with 11 positions matching TRBD2. V lost 4 bases, J lost 2 bases, and 4 bases stayed unmatched. Germline CDR1 is WNHNN and CDR2 is SYGVQD (reference sequence). The CDR3 is made up of 15 amino acids.

The chain combines TRBV9 with TRBJ2-3, with TRBD2 matching 8 bases. CDR3 length: 15 amino acids. The ends lost 2 bases at V and 3 bases at J; junction bases unmatched: 5. Looked up from germline, CDR1 is SGDLS and CDR2 is YYNGEE. CDR3 coding DNA: TGTGCCAGCAGCGTTGGCGGGAGGTTGACAGATACGCAGTATTTT. As protein: CASSVGGRLTDTQYF.

As to this clone: Other nucleotide sequences from this sample produce the same CDR3. V and J are TRBV24-1 and TRBJ2-5; 7 nucleotides line up with TRBD2. Germline values: CDR1 KGHDR, CDR2 SFDVKD. With V trimmed by 5 bases and J by 4 bases, 0 bases remained unmatched. The CDR3 length is 12 residues. The CDR3 DNA reads as TGTGCCACCAGTGGGGGGGGAGAGACCCAGTACTTC. This encodes CATSGGGETQYF.

This clone came up once. This chain uses TRBV5-1 with TRBJ2-1; 7 bases align to TRBD2. With V trimmed by 4 bases and J by 7 bases, 14 bases remained unmatched. The length of the CDR3 is 16 residues. Germline loops: CDR1 SGHRS, CDR2 YFSETQ. The CDR3 here is CASSDPAGRVWNEQFF. The CDR3 bases are TGCGCCAGCAGCGACCCGGCAGGGAGGGTTTGGAATGAGCAGTTCTTC.

The rearrangement uses TRBV5-8 and TRBJ2-1; D not resolved. The CDR3 spans 13 residues. Per germline, CDR1 SGHTS and CDR2 YDEGEE. Trimming removed 1 base from V and 10 bases from J, with 12 bases in between. The CDR3 nucleotides are TGTGCCAGCAGCTTGATCATCCTCGGGGAGCAGTTCTTC. Translating gives CASSLIILGEQFF.

This sequence joins TRBV15 and TRBJ2-1; perhaps TRBD1 as D (5 bases). The CDR3 length is 15 residues. Trimming removed 0 bases at V and 9 bases at J, with 15 bases between. Germline assignment: CDR1 LNHNV and CDR2 YYDKDF (reference sequence). The CDR3 nucleotides read TGTGCCACCAGCAGAGATGTACGGTGGGGCTTTGAGCAGTTCTTC. Translation gives CATSRDVRWGFEQFF.

The genes are TRBV5-4 and TRBJ1-2; D is perhaps TRBD1 (6 bases). The CDR3 length is 14 residues. V lost 3 bases, J lost 5 bases, and 14 bases lay in between. Germline V lookup: CDR1 SGHNT, CDR2 YYREEE (reference sequence). The CDR3, as DNA: TGTGCCAGCAGCTCAGCAGGGGCAGCATATGGCTACACCTTC. As protein: CASSSAGAAYGYTF. The whole variable domain, filled in from reference TRBV5-4 and TRBJ1-2, reads ETGVTQSPTHLIKTRGQQVTLRCSSQSGHNTVSWYQQALGQGPQFIFQYYREEENGRGNFPPRFSGLQFPNYSSELNVNALELDDSALYLCASSSAGAAYGYTFGSGTRLTVV.

This clone was seen just once. V usage is TRBV18 and J usage is TRBJ2-1; TRBD2 might be the D (6 bases). V was clipped by 3 bases and J by 6 bases, with 15 bases between them. The CDR3 runs to 15 residues. In germline, CDR1 is KGHSH, CDR2 LQKENI. CDR3 coding DNA: TGTGCCAGCTCACCCGGCCAGACTAGGGCCAATGAGCAGTTCTTC. This encodes CASSPGQTRANEQFF.

The rearrangement links TRBV5-4 to TRBJ2-7; D might be TRBD1 (7 bases). Germline V gene lookup returns CDR1 SGHNT and CDR2 YYREEE (reference sequence). The CDR3 spans 14 residues. V was clipped by 10 bases and J by 5 bases, with 22 bases between them. CDR3 nucleotides: TGTGCCCTAGGGGGGCAGGGGGTAATCGACGAGCAGTACTTC. Protein sequence: CALGGQGVIDEQYF.

V usage is TRBV25-1 and J usage is TRBJ1-4; perhaps TRBD1 as D (5 bases). The V gene's germline CDR1 is MGHDK and CDR2 SYGVNS. With 3 bases removed from V and 7 bases from J, the gap between germline ends came to 12 bases. The CDR3 length is 14 residues. The chain's CDR3 is CASSEAGGGEKLFF. CDR3 nucleotides: TGTGCCAGCAGTGAGGCCGGGGGAGGTGAAAAACTGTTTTTT.

The J gene is TRBJ2-5, the V gene TRBV20-1; D gene uncertain. The CDR3 totals 13 residues. The ends were cut back, 3 bases at V and 2 bases at J, with 10 bases in the middle. Germline V gene data show CDR1 as DFQATT and CDR2 as SNEGSKA (reference sequence). CDR3 amino acids: CSASRSTQETQYF. In nucleotides, the CDR3 is TGCAGTGCTAGTAGATCGACACAAGAGACCCAGTACTTC.

The rearrangement uses TRBV24-1 and TRBJ2-5; weak D call: TRBD1 (6 bases). The CDR3 has 16 amino acids. The germline V gene encodes CDR1 KGHDR and CDR2 SFDVKD. V was shortened by 1 base and J by 2 bases, with 13 bases between the two germline ends. CDR3 loop: CATSDLAGTQQETQYF. The CDR3, as DNA: TGTGCCACCAGTGATTTAGCAGGGACACAACAAGAGACCCAGTACTTC.

The rearrangement uses TRBV5-4 and TRBJ1-4, with D possibly TRBD1 on 5 matching bases. Deletions cut 5 bases from V and 5 bases from J, with 10 bases between. The CDR3 extends over 13 amino acids. Germline CDR1 and CDR2: SGHNT and YYREEE (reference sequence). The CDR3 sequence: CASRTDLNEKLFF. The CDR3 DNA reads TGTGCCAGCAGGACAGATCTAAATGAAAAACTGTTTTTT.

CDR3 protein: CASSLGMAGQGSTDTQYF. The CDR3 region has the DNA TGTGCCAGCAGCTTGGGGATGGCGGGACAGGGTTCCACAGATACGCAGTATTTT. The chain has TRBV5-4 and TRBJ2-3; 9 bases are a match to TRBD1. Trimming removed 0 bases from V and 2 bases from J; junction bases left unmatched: 10. The CDR3 consists of 18 residues. From germline, CDR1 is SGHNT and CDR2 YYREEE (reference sequence).

V gene TRBV11-3 combines with J gene TRBJ2-1, with TRBD2 identical over 10 bases. The V segment lost 4 bases and the J segment 8 bases; nucleotides outside the gene matches: 5. The CDR3 sequence is 14 residues long. Germline CDR1 reads SGHNT; CDR2 reads YENEEA. CDR3 in amino acids: CASSSLAGVHEQFF. The CDR3 coding sequence is TGTGCCAGCAGCTCCCTAGCGGGAGTACATGAGCAGTTCTTC.